What follows are 30 T cell receptor beta chains derived from one specimen sequenced in a study of OX40 agonist ivuxolimab in advanced cancers. The table came from immunoSEQ multiplex PCR; TCRdb's copy has only in-frame clones and leaves some out. Here the sample spans 20,000 to 25,000 clones, more than 75% being singletons. The sequencing used CD4+ or CD8+ T cells sorted from blood, collected in a trial of the OX40 agonist ivuxolimab. These TCRs come from an adult with an advanced solid tumor such as melanoma, head and neck, liver or kidney cancer.

The chain couples TRBV7-6 to TRBJ1-5; 9 nucleotides agree with TRBD1. The germline V gene has CDR1 SGHVS and CDR2 FNYEAQ. The trim removed 3 bases at V and 7 bases at J, leaving 10 bases unmatched. The length of the CDR3 is 16 residues. The CDR3 loop is CASSLEQGAFGQPQHF. The CDR3, as DNA: TGTGCCAGCAGCTTGGAACAGGGGGCGTTCGGGCAGCCCCAGCATTTT.

This clone was counted once. The chain employs TRBV2 and TRBJ2-5; TRBD1 aligns across 9 bases. V trimming: 10 bases; J trimming: 2 bases; junction bases outside the gene matches: 5. The CDR3 is made up of 13 amino acids. Germline CDR1 SNHLY, CDR2 FYNNEI. The CDR3 region has the DNA TGTGCCAACGGACAGGGGTTACAAGAGACCCAGTACTTC. Amino acids: CANGQGLQETQYF. Combining the CDR3 with reference TRBV2 and TRBJ2-5 gives the whole variable domain EPEVTQTPSHQVTQMGQEVILRCVPISNHLYFYWYRQILGQKVEFLVSFYNNEISEKSEIFDDQFSVERPDGSNFTLKIRSTKLEDSAMYFCANGQGLQETQYFGPGTRLLVL.

This clone was seen a handful of times. The V call is TRBV18, the J call TRBJ2-1, with TRBD2 matching over 8 bases. The germline V gene has CDR1 KGHSH and CDR2 LQKENI. The length of the CDR3 is 16 residues. The ends lost 3 bases at V and 6 bases at J; junction bases unmatched: 10. CDR3 DNA sequence: TGTGCCAGCTCACCTCTGGGACTAGGCGGAGTCAATGAGCAGTTCTTC. Its translation is CASSPLGLGGVNEQFF.

This sequence joins TRBV10-3 and TRBJ2-2, with 10 positions matching TRBD2. The CDR3 runs to 13 residues. CDR1 and CDR2 (germline): ENHRY, SYGVKD. J gave up 7 bases and V 10 bases, and 6 bases lay outside the gene matches. The CDR3 here is CATSLAGLGELFF. As DNA, the CDR3 is TGTGCCACTTCACTAGCGGGACTCGGGGAGCTGTTTTTT.

This chain uses TRBV7-9 with TRBJ2-5, with D perhaps assigned TRBD1 or TRBD2 (6 bases each). Germline-derived CDR1 and CDR2 are SEHNR and FQNEAQ (reference sequence). This CDR3 spans 15 amino acids. Trimming shortened V by 0 bases and J by 4 bases, and 12 bases separated the two germline ends. CDR3 region: CASSLALGGAETQYF. DNA for the CDR3: TGTGCCAGCAGCTTAGCGCTCGGGGGCGCAGAGACCCAGTACTTC.

A remark on this clone: Additional DNA sequences in this sample encode the identical CDR3. This sequence joins TRBV5-1 and TRBJ1-2; TRBD1 might be the D (6 bases). The V end lost 0 bases, the J end lost 4 bases, and 7 bases lay between the germline ends. The CDR3 totals 13 residues. Germline V gene lookup returns CDR1 SGHRS and CDR2 YFSETQ. This CDR3 reads CASSLGGGYGYTF. The CDR3 nucleotides read TGCGCCAGCAGCTTGGGAGGGGGCTATGGCTACACCTTC.

This clone appeared once. The V gene is TRBV11-2, the J gene TRBJ1-6, with D tentatively TRBD1 (5 bases). Between the trimmed V and J ends, which lost 0 bases and 10 bases, there was a span of 13 bases. Looked up from germline, CDR1 is SGHAT and CDR2 is FQNNGV. The CDR3 extends over 15 amino acids. The CDR3 DNA reads TGTGCCAGCAGCTTAGAAGGGACTGGGATCTCACCCCTCCACTTT. Protein sequence: CASSLEGTGISPLHF.

This clone was counted a few times. This chain joins TRBV5-1 and TRBJ2-7; weak D call: TRBD1 (6 bases). Looked up from germline, CDR1 is SGHRS and CDR2 is YFSETQ. The CDR3 loop spans 14 amino acids. The V gene lost 4 bases and the J gene lost 3 bases, with 14 bases spanning the gap. The CDR3 DNA sequence: TGCGCCAGCAGCCCGGTGAGAGGGGGCTACGAGCAGTACTTC. It translates to CASSPVRGGYEQYF.

J is TRBJ1-1 and V is TRBV7-9, with 7 bases matching TRBD1. Trimming took 1 base from V and 3 from J; bases not matched to a gene: 2. This CDR3 spans 14 amino acids. Germline values: CDR1 SEHNR, CDR2 FQNEAQ (reference sequence). CDR3 region: CASSLDRGDTEAFF. The CDR3 DNA is TGTGCCAGCAGCTTAGACAGGGGCGACACTGAAGCTTTCTTT. Looking up the rest from reference TRBV7-9 and TRBJ1-1 gives the full variable domain: DTGVSQNPRHKITKRGQNVTFRCDPISEHNRLYWYRQTLGQGPEFLTYFQNEAQLEKSRLLSDRFSAERPKGSFSTLEIQRTEQGDSAMYLCASSLDRGDTEAFFGQGTRLTVV.

V and J are TRBV14 and TRBJ1-2; D ambiguous. Trimming took off 3 bases at V and 0 bases at J, with 14 bases between the two ends. The CDR3 extends over 16 amino acids. Germline CDR1 SGHDN, CDR2 FVKESK. Written as DNA, the CDR3 is TGTGCCAGCAGCCAGATGGCGACGGATTCTAACTATGGCTACACCTTC. Its protein is CASSQMATDSNYGYTF.

V and J are TRBV5-5 and TRBJ1-2; D unclear. The CDR3 contains 16 residues. CDR1 is SGHKS and CDR2 is YYEKEE in the germline V gene (reference sequence). V was cut by 0 bases and J by 8 bases, with 20 bases left in between. The DNA of the CDR3 is TGTGCCAGCAGCTTGGCGGCCAGTTCGATGTTGTGGGGCTACACCTTC. It yields the protein CASSLAASSMLWGYTF.

This chain connects TRBV19 to TRBJ2-1, with 12 positions matching TRBD1. Per germline, CDR1 LNHDA and CDR2 SQIVND (reference sequence). The V and J ends lost 4 bases and 3 bases, in that order; junction bases with no gene match: 13. This CDR3 contains 19 residues. CDR3: CASSTNPGQGAPGYNEQFF. In nucleotides, the CDR3 is TGTGCCAGTAGTACCAACCCGGGACAGGGGGCGCCGGGCTACAATGAGCAGTTCTTC.

This clone showed up just a few times. The chain has TRBV5-1 and TRBJ1-4; TRBD1 agrees at 7 bases. The CDR3 spans 17 residues. J was trimmed by 0 bases and V by 6 bases; bases with no gene match: 11. Germline values: CDR1 SGHRS, CDR2 YFSETQ. This CDR3 is CASTLSGTATTNEKLFF. CDR3 DNA: TGCGCCAGCACCCTATCAGGGACAGCTACAACTAATGAAAAACTGTTTTTT.

V usage is TRBV5-1 and J usage is TRBJ2-1; possibly TRBD1 for D (5 bases). The CDR3 spans 15 residues. The V and J ends lost 0 bases and 5 bases respectively, with 12 bases between them. CDR1 is SGHRS, CDR2 YFSETQ, per germline. The CDR3 bases are TGCGCCAGCAGCTTGGAAAGGGGTCTTAACAATGAGCAGTTCTTC. Protein: CASSLERGLNNEQFF.

The chain carries TRBV30 and TRBJ2-2, with D perhaps TRBD1 (5 bases). This CDR3 has 13 amino acids. Germline CDR1 reads GTSNPN; CDR2 reads SVGIG (reference sequence). The V gene lost 2 bases and the J gene lost 6 bases, with 10 bases spanning the gap. The CDR3: CAWSSRTSGELFF. The DNA of the CDR3 is TGTGCCTGGAGTTCTCGGACATCCGGGGAGCTGTTTTTT.

CDR3 DNA sequence: TGTGCCAGCAGCTTGGAGCCCTACGAGCAGTACTTC. Protein sequence: CASSLEPYEQYF. The chain joins TRBV5-6 to TRBJ2-7; D is unresolved. The CDR3 totals 12 residues. Germline V lookup: CDR1 SGHDT, CDR2 YYEEEE. V was clipped by 0 bases and J by 2 bases, with 3 bases between them.

This chain uses TRBV28 with TRBJ1-5; D perhaps matches TRBD1 (5 bases). The CDR3 is 14 amino acids. The V and J ends lost 6 bases and 4 bases respectively, with 13 bases between them. CDR1 is MDHEN, CDR2 SYDVKM, per germline. CDR3 nucleotides: TGTGCCAGCAGGTCGGGGGGGGAAAATCAGCCCCAGCATTTT. This codes for CASRSGGENQPQHF.

This clone is a singleton in its sample. The V gene is TRBV29-1, the J gene TRBJ2-3; no definite D call. The germline V gene encodes CDR1 SQVTM and CDR2 ANQGSEA. This CDR3 comprises 11 residues. This chain's CDR3 is CGRRTTDTQYF. CDR3 sequence (DNA): TGCGGAAGACGGACCACAGATACGCAGTATTTT.

The chain carries TRBV28 and TRBJ1-4; the D gene is possibly TRBD1 (5 bases). The CDR3 length is 15 residues. Looked up from germline, CDR1 is MDHEN and CDR2 is SYDVKM. Trimming removed 3 bases from V and 8 bases from J, with 16 bases in between. CDR3: CASSLGLVGREKLFF. The CDR3 nucleotides read TGTGCCAGCAGTTTGGGGCTTGTGGGGAGAGAAAAACTGTTTTTT.

In DNA form, the CDR3 reads TGTGCCAGTAGCCCATCGGGGGGGGAGACCCAGTACTTC. Protein product: CASSPSGGETQYF. V gene TRBV19 combines with J gene TRBJ2-5, with 8 positions matching TRBD2. The J segment lost 5 bases and the V segment lost 6 bases, leaving 5 bases of the junction unmatched. The CDR3 is made up of 13 amino acids. CDR1 and CDR2 from the germline V gene are LNHDA and SQIVND (reference sequence).

This clone was seen only a few times. The gene calls are TRBV6-1 and TRBJ1-2, with D possibly being TRBD1 (6 bases). The CDR3 runs to 14 residues. The germline V gene has CDR1 MNHNS and CDR2 SASEGT. V was pared by 0 bases and J by 5 bases, with 10 bases between. CDR3 region: CASSEALQGYGYTF. In DNA form, the CDR3 reads TGTGCCAGCAGTGAAGCTTTACAGGGATATGGCTACACCTTC.

The J gene is TRBJ1-1, the V gene TRBV7-2; D may be TRBD1 (5 bases). V was shortened by 3 bases and J by 1 base, with 12 bases between the two germline ends. The CDR3 is 15 residues long. Germline V gene data show CDR1 as SGHTA and CDR2 as FQGNSA. In DNA form, the CDR3 reads TGTGCCAGCAGCTTTTCGGAGACAGCGAACACTGAAGCTTTCTTT. It specifies CASSFSETANTEAFF.

J is TRBJ1-6 and V is TRBV10-1, with 7 nucleotides matching TRBD1. V was clipped by 6 bases and J by 9 bases; unmatched bases: 8. There are 14 residues in the CDR3. Germline CDR1 is WNHNN and CDR2 is SYGVQD (reference sequence). CDR3 DNA sequence: TGCGCCAGCAGGCCCGACAGGGATAGTTCACCCCTCCACTTT. Translated: CASRPDRDSSPLHF.

The chain joins TRBV4-1 to TRBJ2-1, with a weak D call TRBD2 (6 bases). The CDR3 sequence is 14 residues long. In germline, CDR1 is MGHRA, CDR2 YSYEKL. Trimming stripped 2 bases from V and 8 bases from J, with 13 bases between. The CDR3 here is CASSQTSTFDEQFF. CDR3 in DNA: TGCGCCAGCAGCCAAACTAGCACTTTTGATGAGCAGTTCTTC.

This clone was found once. The chain is built from TRBV6-1 and TRBJ1-6; D is ambiguous. The CDR3 is made up of 11 amino acids. Per germline, CDR1 MNHNS and CDR2 SASEGT. V lost 5 bases and J 14 bases, leaving 10 bases between the germline ends. In DNA, the CDR3 is TGTGCCAGCAGTAGCGGACGTACCCTCCACTTT. Residues: CASSSGRTLHF.

The chain's CDR3 is CASSPTSLGGGSAYGYTF. The CDR3 coding sequence is TGTGCCAGCTCACCAACGTCGCTAGGCGGGGGCTCGGCCTATGGCTACACCTTC. The chain uses TRBV18 and TRBJ1-2; possible D gene TRBD1, 6 bases. The CDR3 sequence is 18 residues long. Germline lookup yields CDR1 KGHSH and CDR2 LQKENI. V lost 2 bases and J lost 4, with 23 bases in between.

This sequence joins TRBV27 and TRBJ2-7; no clear D gene. Germline V CDR1 and CDR2: MNHEY, SMNVEV (reference sequence). This CDR3 comprises 15 residues. V dropped 5 bases and J dropped 0 bases, with 14 bases sitting between them. In DNA form, the CDR3 reads TGTGCCAGCAGTCCCACCGGACGGAACTCCTACGAGCAGTACTTC. Amino acids: CASSPTGRNSYEQYF.

The chain links TRBV7-3 to TRBJ1-5, with no clear D. The CDR3 loop spans 15 amino acids. Trimming stripped 0 bases from V and 0 bases from J, with 6 bases between. The germline gives CDR1 SGHTA, CDR2 FQGTGA. CDR3 bases: TGTGCCAGCAGCTTAACGGGGATTAGCAATCAGCCCCAGCATTTT. Amino acids: CASSLTGISNQPQHF.

This clone was detected only once. This sequence joins TRBV7-2 and TRBJ1-5, with no clear D. Germline loops: CDR1 SGHTA, CDR2 FQGNSA. The CDR3 consists of 13 residues. The V and J ends lost 1 base and 0 bases respectively, with 1 base between them. The CDR3 nucleotides read TGTGCCAGCAGCTTAGATAGCAATCAGCCCCAGCATTTT. It translates to CASSLDSNQPQHF.

The chain uses TRBV19 and TRBJ2-2; D may be TRBD2 (6 bases). CDR1 is LNHDA, CDR2 SQIVND, per germline (reference sequence). V was clipped by 2 bases and J by 4 bases, with 14 bases between them. CDR3 size: 16 residues. The CDR3 nucleotides read TGTGCCAGTAGTATAAAGGAGGGCAGGTTCACCGGGGAGCTGTTTTTT. Translated, it gives CASSIKEGRFTGELFF.